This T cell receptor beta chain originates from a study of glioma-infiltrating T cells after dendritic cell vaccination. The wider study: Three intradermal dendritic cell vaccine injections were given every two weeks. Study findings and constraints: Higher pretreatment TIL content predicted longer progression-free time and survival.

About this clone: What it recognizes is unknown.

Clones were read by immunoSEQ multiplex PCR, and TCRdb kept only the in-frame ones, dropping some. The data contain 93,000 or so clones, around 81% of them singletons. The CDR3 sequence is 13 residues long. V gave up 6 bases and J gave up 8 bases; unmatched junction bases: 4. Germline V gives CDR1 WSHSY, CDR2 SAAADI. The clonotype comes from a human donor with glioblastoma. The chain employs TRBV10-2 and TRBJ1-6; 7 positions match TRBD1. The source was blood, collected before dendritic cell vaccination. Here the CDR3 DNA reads TGCGCCAGCAGGCCAGGGGGAGATTCACCCCTCCACTTT. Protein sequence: CASRPGGDSPLHF.